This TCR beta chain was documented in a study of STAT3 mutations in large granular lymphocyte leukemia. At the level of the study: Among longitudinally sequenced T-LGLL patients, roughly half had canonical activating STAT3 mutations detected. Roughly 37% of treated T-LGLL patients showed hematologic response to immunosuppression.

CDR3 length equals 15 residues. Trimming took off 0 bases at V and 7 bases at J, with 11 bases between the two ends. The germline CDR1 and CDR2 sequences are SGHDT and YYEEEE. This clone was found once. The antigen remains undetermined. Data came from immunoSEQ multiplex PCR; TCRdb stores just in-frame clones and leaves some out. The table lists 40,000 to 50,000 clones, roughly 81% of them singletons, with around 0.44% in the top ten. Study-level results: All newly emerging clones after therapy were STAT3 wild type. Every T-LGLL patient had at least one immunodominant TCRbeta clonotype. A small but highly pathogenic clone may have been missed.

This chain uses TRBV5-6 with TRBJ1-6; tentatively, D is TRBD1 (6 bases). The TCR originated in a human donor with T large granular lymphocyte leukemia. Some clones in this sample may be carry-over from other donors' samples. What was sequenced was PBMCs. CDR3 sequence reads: CASSLGQRGNSPLHF. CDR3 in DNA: TGTGCCAGCAGCTTGGGCCAAAGGGGGAATTCACCCCTCCACTTT.